The source of this T cell receptor beta chain is a study of T cell repertoires in cytomegalovirus infection. Notes on this clonotype: The antigen is undetermined.

Between the trimmed V and J ends, which lost 5 bases and 1 base, there was a span of 12 bases. CDR1 is SGHVS, CDR2 FNYEAQ, per germline. The CDR3 length is 15 residues. TCRdb re-derived calls from the reads in MiXCR, one entry per CDR3 protein. There are roughly 350,000 distinct CDR3 sequences in the sample; roughly 34% occur only once, and about 13% lies in the top ten. The TCR was taken from a human donor in good health (CMV status not recorded). Some clones in this sample may be carry-over from other donors' samples. V usage is TRBV7-6 and J usage is TRBJ1-3; maybe TRBD1 (6 bases). The specimen was cultured PBMCs, collected from culture after CMV antigen stimulation. CDR3 bases: TGTGCCAGCAGCCTGGACAGAAAATCTGGAAACACCATATATTTT. This sequence encodes CASSLDRKSGNTIYF.